This TCR beta chain comes out of a study of cytomegalovirus exposure and HLA in healthy donors. About the study: Among the roughly 370 genotyped donors, about 81% were placed in the Caucasian-associated ancestry cluster. Regarding the study as a whole: Rare sequences made up most TCRs, while some public TCRs were found in many donors.

Primers included in the PCR were 60 Vbeta and 13 Jbeta primers. Here immunoSEQ multiplex PCR was the method, and the copy in TCRdb shows in-frame clones only, minus some. This table holds nearly 110,000 clones, roughly 82% found once. With regard to this clone: Its matching antigen is unknown.

Germline V gene data show CDR1 as SGDLS and CDR2 as YYNGEE. The CDR3 loop spans 15 amino acids. Germline trimming cut 6 bases from V and 5 bases from J; bases unmatched to any gene: 10. This chain links TRBV9 with TRBJ2-1, with 8 bases aligning to TRBD2. The sequence came from a woman between 45 and 60 years old in good health and CMV-seropositive. Sequencing was performed on PBMCs. CDR3 DNA: TGTGCCAGCACTCGGGGGACTAGGCAACACAATGAGCAGTTCTTC. This codes for CASTRGTRQHNEQFF.